A single sample is the source of the 26 T cell receptor beta chains below, sequenced in a study of a mutant IDH1 vaccine in newly diagnosed glioma. These receptors' targets are unknown. The repertoire was sequenced with immunoSEQ multiplex PCR; TCRdb's copy has only in-frame clones and lacks some. Counted here are approximately 61,000 clones, approximately 80% occurring once; the ten biggest clones make up 5.9%. Specified time point: week 11, during vaccination. Topical imiquimod was applied with each vaccine dose, which held 300 ug of mutant IDH1 20-mer peptide. Here the sequenced sample was PBMCs, taken from a glioma patient whose treatment included an IDH1 peptide vaccine. The receptors come from a man over 45 with glioma.

This clone was seen once. The chain has TRBV7-2 and TRBJ2-1, with D hard to call. Germline V CDR1 and CDR2: SGHTA, FQGNSA. The CDR3 spans 11 residues. V lost 5 bases, J lost 11 bases, and 10 bases lay in between. CDR3: CASSRTTQQFF. DNA of the CDR3: TGTGCCAGCAGCCGAACTACGCAGCAGTTCTTC.

The CDR3 bases are TGCAGCTACTCCTCGGGAGGGACGAGCACAGATACGCAGTATTTT. This encodes CSYSSGGTSTDTQYF. The V and J genes are TRBV29-1 and TRBJ2-3, with 8 bases that match TRBD2. The germline V gene has CDR1 SQVTM and CDR2 ANQGSEA. The CDR3 length is 15 residues. Germline trimming cut 8 bases from V and 0 bases from J; bases unmatched to any gene: 10.

The CDR3, as DNA: TGTGCCAGCGGAAAGCGGGGGGGCCTGGAGACCCAGTACTTC. Translation gives CASGKRGGLETQYF. This chain links TRBV27 with TRBJ2-5; 10 bases are a match to TRBD2. Looked up from germline, CDR1 is MNHEY and CDR2 is SMNVEV (reference sequence). The ends lost 8 bases at V and 5 bases at J; junction bases unmatched: 8. CDR3 size: 14 residues.

The rearrangement joins TRBV27 to TRBJ2-7; TRBD1 aligns across 9 bases. CDR1 is MNHEY, CDR2 SMNVEV, per germline (reference sequence). Unmatched junction bases numbered 8, after V lost 5 bases and J lost 3 bases. CDR3 size: 15 residues. The CDR3 DNA follows: TGTGCCAGCAGTCTAACAGGGGGCGCGTTCTACGAGCAGTACTTC. Its protein is CASSLTGGAFYEQYF.

This chain links TRBV6-5 with TRBJ1-2, with a possible D match to TRBD1 (6 bases). Between the trimmed V and J ends, which lost 0 bases and 8 bases, there was a span of 13 bases. Germline CDR1 reads MNHEY; CDR2 reads SVGAGI. The CDR3 loop spans 14 amino acids. The CDR3 region is CASSYSNFRGGYTF. Written as DNA, the CDR3 is TGTGCCAGCAGTTACTCCAACTTCAGGGGCGGCTACACCTTC.

The chain joins TRBV5-1 to TRBJ1-2; TRBD1 is a possible D gene (5 bases). Per the germline V gene, CDR1 is SGHRS and CDR2 is YFSETQ. V shed 3 bases and J shed 1 base, with 10 bases lying between them. The CDR3 covers 14 residues. The CDR3 is CASSSGQGNYGYTF. The CDR3 DNA follows: TGCGCCAGCAGCTCCGGCCAGGGTAACTATGGCTACACCTTC.

The chain carries TRBV25-1 and TRBJ1-2; 8 bases align to TRBD1. V lost 6 bases and J lost 4; bases outside the gene matches: 4. This CDR3 spans 13 amino acids. The germline gives CDR1 MGHDK, CDR2 SYGVNS. The CDR3 region has the DNA TGTGCCAGCAGCGGACAGGGAATCTATGGCTACACCTTC. It encodes CASSGQGIYGYTF.

The chain couples TRBV28 to TRBJ1-5; the D gene is possibly TRBD1 (5 bases). Trimming removed 1 base from V and 6 bases from J, with 10 bases in between. The CDR3 spans 14 residues. CDR1 and CDR2 (germline): MDHEN, SYDVKM. This CDR3 reads CASSLSGRTQPQHF. DNA for the CDR3: TGTGCCAGCAGTTTATCAGGGCGCACTCAGCCCCAGCATTTT.

The chain recombines TRBV2 with TRBJ1-5, with unresolved D. Germline V CDR1 and CDR2: SNHLY, FYNNEI. The CDR3 has 12 residues. V lost 5 bases and J lost 5, with 7 bases in between. CDR3 bases: TGTGCCAGCAGTCTGCGGGATCAGCCCCAGCATTTT. It specifies CASSLRDQPQHF.

This clone has only one observation. The V and J genes are TRBV25-1 and TRBJ1-1; D unclear. V lost 5 bases and J 1 base, leaving 5 bases between the germline ends. Germline values: CDR1 MGHDK, CDR2 SYGVNS. The length of the CDR3 is 12 residues. The CDR3 is CASSLGNTEAFF. The CDR3 DNA reads as TGTGCCAGCAGTTTGGGGAACACTGAAGCTTTCTTT.

The rearrangement uses TRBV27 and TRBJ1-6, with TRBD1 matching over 8 bases. Per the germline V gene, CDR1 is MNHEY and CDR2 is SMNVEV (reference sequence). J lost 8 bases, V lost 3 bases, and 3 bases had no gene match. The CDR3 runs to 14 residues. The CDR3 sequence is CASSLLDRDSPLHF. In DNA form, the CDR3 reads TGTGCCAGCAGTTTGTTGGACAGGGATTCACCCCTCCACTTT.

The rearrangement links TRBV4-1 to TRBJ2-7; weak D call: TRBD1 (6 bases). This CDR3 has 15 residues. The germline CDR1 and CDR2 sequences are MGHRA and YSYEKL. The V end lost 1 base, the J end lost 5 bases, and 15 bases lay between the germline ends. CDR3 loop: CASSQVPSGVDEQYF. The DNA for the CDR3 is TGCGCCAGCAGCCAAGTTCCGTCAGGGGTAGACGAGCAGTACTTC.

Worth noting for this clone: A junction boundary mismatches the germline segment, possibly from a read error. The chain recombines TRBV6-6 with TRBJ1-5, with D possibly being TRBD1 (5 bases). From germline, CDR1 is MNHNY and CDR2 SVGAGI (reference sequence). The CDR3 has 15 residues. CDR3 sequence reads: CASRYFGTADQPQHF. Written as DNA, the CDR3 is TGTGCCAGCAGGTACTTCGGGACTGCTGATCAGCCCCAGCATTTT.

V gene TRBV6-5 combines with J gene TRBJ2-1; D gene ambiguous. Germline V CDR1 and CDR2: MNHEY, SVGAGI. V lost 4 bases and J lost 7, with 8 bases in between. CDR3 size: 12 residues. DNA for the CDR3: TGTGCCAGCAGTTTCCACCCGAATGAGCAGTTCTTC. Translated: CASSFHPNEQFF.

The V gene is TRBV4-3, the J gene TRBJ2-1; weak D call: TRBD2 (5 bases). V dropped 8 bases and J dropped 5 bases, with 16 bases sitting between them. This CDR3 is 14 amino acids long. Germline CDR1 and CDR2: LGHNA and YSLEER. Here the CDR3 DNA reads TGCGCCAGCGCCGGTGGAGGCAGTAACAATGAGCAGTTCTTC. Translated, it gives CASAGGGSNNEQFF.

There are a few counts of this clone. V usage is TRBV28 and J usage is TRBJ2-1; D unresolved. Germline V gene data show CDR1 as MDHEN and CDR2 as SYDVKM. The CDR3 runs 12 residues. The V gene lost 7 bases and the J gene lost 6 bases, with 10 bases spanning the gap. CDR3 sequence (DNA): TGTGCCAGCAACGGGCAACCCAATGAGCAGTTCTTC. Protein: CASNGQPNEQFF.

The chain carries TRBV5-8 and TRBJ1-2, with D hard to call. Deletions cut 1 base from V and 4 bases from J, with 11 bases between. The CDR3 extends over 14 amino acids. Looked up from germline, CDR1 is SGHTS and CDR2 is YDEGEE. The CDR3 DNA is TGTGCCAGCAGCTTGACATGGCGGAGCTATGGCTACACCTTC. Translated, it gives CASSLTWRSYGYTF.

The chain joins TRBV2 to TRBJ1-2; no clear D gene. V lost 4 bases, J lost 6 bases, and 12 bases lay in between. The germline CDR1 and CDR2 sequences are SNHLY and FYNNEI. The CDR3 is 13 amino acids. CDR3 sequence (DNA): TGTGCCAGCAGTGGCCGGGCCGGGGATGGCTACACCTTC. Its translation is CASSGRAGDGYTF.

V and J are TRBV18 and TRBJ2-7; no definite D call. The CDR3 loop spans 13 amino acids. V dropped 0 bases and J dropped 4 bases, with 7 bases sitting between them. Germline CDR1 reads KGHSH; CDR2 reads LQKENI. The CDR3 nucleotides are TGTGCCAGCTCACCACCGGGGTTGTACGAGCAGTACTTC. As protein: CASSPPGLYEQYF.

Only a few counts were recorded for this clone. The chain uses TRBV2 and TRBJ1-1; 10 bases are a match to TRBD1. CDR3 size: 15 residues. V trimming: 6 bases; J trimming: 4 bases; junction bases outside the gene matches: 8. CDR1 is SNHLY and CDR2 is FYNNEI in the germline V gene. This chain's CDR3 is CASRGSGDRGTEAFF. For the CDR3, the DNA is TGTGCCAGCAGGGGATCTGGGGACAGGGGCACTGAAGCTTTCTTT. Drawing the rest from reference TRBV2 and TRBJ1-1, the complete variable domain is EPEVTQTPSHQVTQMGQEVILRCVPISNHLYFYWYRQILGQKVEFLVSFYNNEISEKSEIFDDQFSVERPDGSNFTLKIRSTKLEDSAMYFCASRGSGDRGTEAFFGQGTRLTVV.

A note on this clone: This same CDR3 is encoded by further DNA sequences in the sample. V usage is TRBV4-3 and J usage is TRBJ2-5, with D maybe TRBD1 (6 bases). In germline, CDR1 is LGHNA, CDR2 YSLEER. The CDR3 is 14 residues long. V was cut by 1 base and J by 1 base, with 7 bases left in between. CDR3 DNA: TGCGCCAGCAGCCAAGGGGGGCCCCAAGAGACCCAGTACTTC. This encodes CASSQGGPQETQYF.

This clone was counted only a few times. This chain joins TRBV6-1 and TRBJ2-3; 9 nucleotides match TRBD1. Germline V CDR1 and CDR2: MNHNS, SASEGT. Trimming removed 10 bases from V and 4 bases from J; junction bases left unmatched: 12. CDR3 length: 15 amino acids. CDR3 in amino acids: CATRGTGGGSDTQYF. The DNA of the CDR3 is TGTGCCACGAGAGGAACAGGGGGCGGTTCAGATACGCAGTATTTT.

The count of this clone is one. The V call is TRBV7-9, the J call TRBJ2-5; D might be TRBD2 (6 bases). The germline V gene has CDR1 SEHNR and CDR2 FQNEAQ (reference sequence). V was shortened by 1 base and J by 0 bases, with 9 bases between the two germline ends. This CDR3 has 15 residues. CDR3 nucleotide sequence: TGTGCCAGCAGCTTAGTTGGGGGGAACCAAGAGACCCAGTACTTC. Amino acids: CASSLVGGNQETQYF.

This clone was seen a few times. The chain couples TRBV6-4 to TRBJ1-1; D is unclear. Per the germline V gene, CDR1 is MRHNA and CDR2 is SNTAGT. The ends were cut back, 5 bases at V and 6 bases at J, with 13 bases in the middle. The CDR3 length is 13 residues. CDR3 nucleotides: TGTGCCAGCAGTACCGTTTGGGGTTCTGAAGCTTTCTTT. Translated, it gives CASSTVWGSEAFF.

The chain recombines TRBV6-1 with TRBJ1-1, with 9 bases matching TRBD1. The CDR3 is 14 residues long. V lost 5 bases to trimming and J lost 3 bases; unmatched junction nucleotides: 4. Germline values: CDR1 MNHNS, CDR2 SASEGT. CDR3 region: CASSTQGAYTEAFF. The DNA of the CDR3 is TGTGCCAGCAGTACACAGGGGGCCTACACTGAAGCTTTCTTT.

This clone was seen a handful of times. CDR3 sequence: CASSGREGQPQHF. The CDR3 DNA is TGTGCCAGCAGTGGCAGGGAGGGTCAGCCCCAGCATTTT. The chain carries TRBV2 and TRBJ1-5; weak D call: TRBD1 (5 bases). The germline V and J ends were trimmed by 4 bases and 6 bases, with 10 bases remaining between them. The CDR3 sequence is 13 residues long. Germline V CDR1 and CDR2: SNHLY, FYNNEI.